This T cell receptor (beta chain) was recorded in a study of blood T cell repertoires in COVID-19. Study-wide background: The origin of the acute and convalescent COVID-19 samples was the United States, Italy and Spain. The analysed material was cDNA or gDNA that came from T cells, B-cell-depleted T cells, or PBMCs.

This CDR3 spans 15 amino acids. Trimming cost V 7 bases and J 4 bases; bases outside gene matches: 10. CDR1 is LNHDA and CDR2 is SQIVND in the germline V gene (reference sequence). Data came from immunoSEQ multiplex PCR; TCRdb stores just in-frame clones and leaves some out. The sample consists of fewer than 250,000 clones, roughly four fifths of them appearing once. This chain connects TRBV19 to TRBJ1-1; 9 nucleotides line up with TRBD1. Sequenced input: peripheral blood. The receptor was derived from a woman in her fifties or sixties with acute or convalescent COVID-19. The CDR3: CASTSGQGRFTEAFF. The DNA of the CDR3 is TGTGCCAGTACCTCGGGACAGGGCCGTTTCACTGAAGCTTTCTTT.